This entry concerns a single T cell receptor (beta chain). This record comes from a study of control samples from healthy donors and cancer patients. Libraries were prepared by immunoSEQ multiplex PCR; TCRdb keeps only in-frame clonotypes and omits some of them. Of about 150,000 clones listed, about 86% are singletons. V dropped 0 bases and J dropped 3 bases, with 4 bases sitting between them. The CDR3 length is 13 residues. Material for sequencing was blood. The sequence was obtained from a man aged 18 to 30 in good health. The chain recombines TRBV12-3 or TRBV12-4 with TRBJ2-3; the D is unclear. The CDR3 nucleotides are TGTGCCAGCAGTTTAGCAGAAACAGATACGCAGTATTTT. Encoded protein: CASSLAETDTQYF.